These T cell receptor beta chains were read from a single sample in a study of shared clonotypes between healthy human individuals. Some clones are missing from TCRdb's copy, which holds only in-frame ones; the method was immunoSEQ multiplex PCR. The top ten clones hold about 0.42% of a sample with roughly 1,500,000 clones, around 98% of them seen once. The sequenced material came from naive CD4+ T cells sorted from blood. The receptors shown here come from a man younger than 40 in good health. Each CDR3 is given with its conserved first and last residue. Each record gives: J gene, V gene, clone size, D gene, CDR3 DNA, CDR3 protein. The D gene is left open where the match is weak. Size is stated for part of the rows, as once, few or many counts, or as a class when the clone is expanded.

j_call: TRBJ2-1
v_call: TRBV29-1
clone_size: -
d_call: -
cdr3_nt: TGCAGCGTTAGGGCGGTTATCTCCTACAATGAGCAGTTCTTC
cdr3_aa: CSVRAVISYNEQFF

j_call: TRBJ1-4
v_call: TRBV5-8
clone_size: -
d_call: TRBD1
cdr3_nt: TGTGCCAGCAGCCCCGGGACAGCCGGGACTAATGAAAAACTGTTTTTT
cdr3_aa: CASSPGTAGTNEKLFF

j_call: TRBJ2-1
v_call: TRBV5-4
clone_size: -
d_call: TRBD2
cdr3_nt: TGTGCCAGCAGCGTGGCGGGGAGGGCCTACAATGAGCAGTTCTTC
cdr3_aa: CASSVAGRAYNEQFF

j_call: TRBJ2-7
v_call: TRBV5-6
clone_size: -
d_call: TRBD2
cdr3_nt: TGTGCCAGCAGCGATAGCGGGAGACGGAACGAGCAGTACTTC
cdr3_aa: CASSDSGRRNEQYF

j_call: TRBJ1-1
v_call: TRBV18
clone_size: -
d_call: TRBD1
cdr3_nt: TGTGCCAGCTCACCATTATGGACAGGGGCCAGTCGAAACACTGAAGCTTTCTTT
cdr3_aa: CASSPLWTGASRNTEAFF

j_call: TRBJ1-2
v_call: TRBV2
clone_size: few
d_call: -
cdr3_nt: TGTGCCAGCAGTGGGTACAGGGATGGCTACACCTTC
cdr3_aa: CASSGYRDGYTF

j_call: TRBJ2-7
v_call: TRBV15
clone_size: -
d_call: -
cdr3_nt: TGTGCCACCAGCAGAGGAGGTTCCGAGCAGTACTTC
cdr3_aa: CATSRGGSEQYF

j_call: TRBJ2-1
v_call: TRBV9
clone_size: -
d_call: TRBD2
cdr3_nt: TGTGCCAGCAGCGCTACTAGCGGGATGGTGTCCTACAATGAGCAGTTCTTC
cdr3_aa: CASSATSGMVSYNEQFF

j_call: TRBJ2-2
v_call: TRBV5-6
clone_size: -
d_call: TRBD2
cdr3_nt: TGTGCCAGCAGCCCCCGACTAGCCAGAGTCACCGGGGAGCTGTTTTTT
cdr3_aa: CASSPRLARVTGELFF

j_call: TRBJ2-1
v_call: TRBV11-3
clone_size: -
d_call: -
cdr3_nt: TGTGCCAGCAGCCCGAGGGGGAGCAATGAGCAGTTCTTC
cdr3_aa: CASSPRGSNEQFF

j_call: TRBJ2-7
v_call: TRBV6-5
clone_size: -
d_call: -
cdr3_nt: TGTGCCAGCAGTTACTTAACAGGGCCGGTCGACGAGCAGTACTTC
cdr3_aa: CASSYLTGPVDEQYF

j_call: TRBJ2-1
v_call: TRBV6-5
clone_size: -
d_call: TRBD1
cdr3_nt: TGTGCCAGCAGTTATAGAGGACAGGGGCTTGAGCAGTTCTTC
cdr3_aa: CASSYRGQGLEQFF

j_call: TRBJ1-5
v_call: TRBV19
clone_size: -
d_call: -
cdr3_nt: TGTGCCAGTAGCTTTCGACAGAGACCTAATCAGCCCCAGCATTTT
cdr3_aa: CASSFRQRPNQPQHF

j_call: TRBJ2-5
v_call: TRBV6-5
clone_size: -
d_call: -
cdr3_nt: TGTGCCAGCAGTTACGACCCCCAGGGACTTCTGGAGACCCAGTACTTC
cdr3_aa: CASSYDPQGLLETQYF

j_call: TRBJ1-1
v_call: TRBV6-6
clone_size: -
d_call: TRBD1
cdr3_nt: TGTGCCAGCAGCGACAGGGGGCGCGAGACTGAAGCTTTCTTT
cdr3_aa: CASSDRGRETEAFF

j_call: TRBJ2-1
v_call: TRBV7-2
clone_size: -
d_call: -
cdr3_nt: TGTGCCAGCAGCCCCTTTTGGGGGTATGAGCAGTTCTTC
cdr3_aa: CASSPFWGYEQFF

j_call: TRBJ2-7
v_call: TRBV28
clone_size: -
d_call: -
cdr3_nt: TGTGCCAGCAGTCCCCGGATAATAAGCCCCTACGAGCAGTACTTC
cdr3_aa: CASSPRIISPYEQYF

j_call: TRBJ1-5
v_call: TRBV28
clone_size: -
d_call: -
cdr3_nt: TGTGCCAGCAGAACCCTCCGCAATCAGCCCCAGCATTTT
cdr3_aa: CASRTLRNQPQHF